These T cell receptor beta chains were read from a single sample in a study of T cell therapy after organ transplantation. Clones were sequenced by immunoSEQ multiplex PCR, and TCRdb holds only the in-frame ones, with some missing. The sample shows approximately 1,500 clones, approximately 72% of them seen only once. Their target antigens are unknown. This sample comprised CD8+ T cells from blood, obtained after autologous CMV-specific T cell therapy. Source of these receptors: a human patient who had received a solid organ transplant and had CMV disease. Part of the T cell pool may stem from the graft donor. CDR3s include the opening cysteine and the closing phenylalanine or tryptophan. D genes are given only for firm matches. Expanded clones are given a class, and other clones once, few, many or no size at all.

TGTGCCAGCAGCGACGTACGGGACGGAAGAACAGATACGCAGTATTTT | CASSDVRDGRTDTQYF | - | TRBJ2-3 | TRBV5-4 | -
TGTGCCAGCTCACCGACAGGGTTGGGGGGGTACGAGCAGTACTTC | CASSPTGLGGYEQYF | - | TRBJ2-7 | TRBV18 | -
TGTGCCAGCTTGGGGGGGATGAGCTCCTACAATGAGCAGTTCTTC | CASLGGMSSYNEQFF | TRBD2 | TRBJ2-1 | TRBV11-2 | once
TGCAGCGCATTAGCGGGCCGCACAGATACGCAGTATTTT | CSALAGRTDTQYF | TRBD2 | TRBJ2-3 | TRBV29-1 | -
TGCAGCGTCGGCACGGTCTTTTACGAGCAGTACTTC | CSVGTVFYEQYF | - | TRBJ2-7 | TRBV29-1 | few
TGTGCCAGCAGCTTATTAGGCAGCAATCAGCCCCAGCATTTT | CASSLLGSNQPQHF | - | TRBJ1-5 | TRBV5-8 | few
TGTGCCAGCAGCCCAACAGAGAACACTGAAGCTTTCTTT | CASSPTENTEAFF | - | TRBJ1-1 | TRBV11-1 | -
TGTGCCAGCAGTTTTTTTAGGGGGAACTACGAGCAGTACTTC | CASSFFRGNYEQYF | - | TRBJ2-7 | TRBV28 | once
TGCAGCGTTGTAGGCGGTACATCCTACGAGCAGTACTTC | CSVVGGTSYEQYF | - | TRBJ2-7 | TRBV29-1 | -
TGTGCCAGCAGTTGGATGAGAGGCTACGAGCAGTACTTC | CASSWMRGYEQYF | - | TRBJ2-7 | TRBV5-6 | -
TGTGCCAGCAGCTTGGAGTTAGGACTAGCGGGAGTAAGGCGGAATGAGCAGTTCTTC | CASSLELGLAGVRRNEQFF | TRBD2 | TRBJ2-1 | TRBV5-5 | -
TGTGCCAGCAGTTTAGGTGCAGGGAAGTACGAGCAGTACTTC | CASSLGAGKYEQYF | - | TRBJ2-7 | TRBV27 | -
TGTGCCAGCAGCTTACCTAGCGGGGGGACGTACGAGCAGTACTTC | CASSLPSGGTYEQYF | TRBD2 | TRBJ2-7 | TRBV11-2 | few
TGCAGCGTTGAGCCAGACGGAGAGACCCAGTACTTC | CSVEPDGETQYF | - | TRBJ2-5 | TRBV29-1 | -
TGTGCCAGCAGTGGACCAAGGGGGGCGTCCTACAATGAGCAGTTCTTC | CASSGPRGASYNEQFF | - | TRBJ2-1 | TRBV2 | -
TGTGCCAGCAGTCGAGGACTAGCGGGGGACTACGAGCAGTACTTC | CASSRGLAGDYEQYF | TRBD2 | TRBJ2-7 | TRBV27 | -